This entry lists 10 T cell receptor beta chains sequenced from one sample in a study of cytomegalovirus exposure and HLA in healthy donors. The study ran its PCR with 60 Vbeta and 13 Jbeta primers. The method was immunoSEQ multiplex PCR; TCRdb's version includes in-frame clones alone and lacks a portion of them. The table includes some 110,000 clones, about four fifths detected once. Sequencing was performed on PBMCs. These receptors were collected from a man aged 25 to 45 in good health and CMV-seropositive.

This clone was found a few times. The chain recombines TRBV27 with TRBJ1-1, with TRBD1 identical over 7 bases. The CDR3 has 15 amino acids. V lost 1 base and J lost 5; bases outside the gene matches: 7. The germline gives CDR1 MNHEY, CDR2 SMNVEV (reference sequence). This CDR3 reads CASSLFGRGLTEAFF. CDR3 coding DNA: TGTGCCAGCAGTTTATTCGGCAGGGGGTTGACTGAAGCTTTCTTT.

The chain uses TRBV7-2 and TRBJ2-1; TRBD2 aligns across 11 bases. V shed 5 bases and J 6 bases; nucleotides not matched to a gene: 6. The CDR3 has 15 residues. From germline, CDR1 is SGHTA and CDR2 FQGNSA. CDR3: CASSKTSGRPNEQFF. DNA for the CDR3: TGTGCCAGCAGCAAAACTAGCGGGAGACCCAATGAGCAGTTCTTC.

The CDR3 coding sequence is TGCGCCAGCAGCCAAGATAGAGGGGCCAACGTCCTGACTTTC. Translating gives CASSQDRGANVLTF. This rearrangement joins TRBV4-1 to TRBJ2-6; no clear D gene. Germline lookup yields CDR1 MGHRA and CDR2 YSYEKL. The CDR3 loop spans 14 amino acids. V lost 0 bases, J lost 4 bases, and 4 bases lay in between.

The gene calls are TRBV5-6 and TRBJ2-7, with 7 bases identical to TRBD1. The CDR3 sequence is 14 residues long. Germline CDR1 is SGHDT and CDR2 is YYEEEE. V lost 1 base to trimming and J lost 4 bases; unmatched junction nucleotides: 5. The CDR3 here is CASSLTGVVYEQYF. The CDR3 nucleotides read TGTGCCAGCAGCTTGACAGGGGTCGTGTACGAGCAGTACTTC.

Written as DNA, the CDR3 is TGTGCCAGCAGTTTGCATGGGACAGGGCGTTTGGAAGCTTTCTTT. It yields the protein CASSLHGTGRLEAFF. The V and J genes are TRBV28 and TRBJ1-1, with 9 bases that match TRBD1. The CDR3 covers 15 residues. The V gene end was trimmed by 3 bases and the J gene end by 8 bases; junction bases not matched to a gene: 10. CDR1 MDHEN and CDR2 SYDVKM come from the germline V gene.

This chain uses TRBV27 with TRBJ2-5; TRBD2 matches 11 bases. The J call may be mistaken, given a closer DNA end match to TRBJ2-7. The germline V gene has CDR1 MNHEY and CDR2 SMNVEV (reference sequence). The CDR3 is 15 amino acids. The CDR3, as DNA: TGTGCCAGCAGTTTCACTAGCGGGGGCTTATACGAGCAGTACTTC. This encodes CASSFTSGGLYEQYF.

This rearrangement joins TRBV4-2 to TRBJ1-2; 8 bases are a match to TRBD1. This CDR3 is built from 15 residues. Germline CDR1 and CDR2: LGHNA and YNFKEQ. The V segment lost 0 bases and the J segment 7 bases; nucleotides outside the gene matches: 7. Here the CDR3 DNA reads TGTGCCAGCAGCCAAGAGACAGGGGTTCATGGTGGCTACACCTTC. This gives the protein CASSQETGVHGGYTF.

This clone was picked up a small number of times. The rearrangement joins TRBV29-1 to TRBJ1-1, with a tentative D call TRBD1 (5 bases). Germline V gene data show CDR1 as SQVTM and CDR2 as ANQGSEA. The CDR3 covers 13 residues. CDR3 residues: CSVKGRLDTEAFF. In DNA, the CDR3 is TGCAGTGTTAAGGGGAGGTTGGACACTGAAGCTTTCTTT.

This chain connects TRBV19 to TRBJ1-6, with 8 bases fitting TRBD1. This CDR3 region has 14 residues. The V gene end was trimmed by 7 bases and the J gene end by 9 bases; junction bases not matched to a gene: 8. Germline-derived CDR1 and CDR2 are LNHDA and SQIVND (reference sequence). The CDR3 nucleotides read TGTGCCAGTACCCGACAGGGGAGTAGTTCACCCCTCCACTTT. Its protein product is CASTRQGSSSPLHF.

The rearrangement uses TRBV6-1 and TRBJ1-2, with 8 bases aligning to TRBD1. V lost 5 bases and J lost 2; bases outside the gene matches: 4. Germline CDR1 MNHNS, CDR2 SASEGT. This CDR3 has 14 residues. The DNA for the CDR3 is TGTGCCAGCAGTACCCGACAGGGGAACTATGGCTACACCTTC. Amino acids: CASSTRQGNYGYTF.